This T cell receptor beta chain appears in the sequencing data of a study of healthy donors' naive CD4 and CD8 T cells. As for the study in general: Donors came from three age groups: 20-25, 40-50 and 60-70 years. Study-wide results and limits: Alpha and beta chains were sequenced in bulk without pairing.

The CDR3 consists of 15 residues. V lost 5 bases to trimming and J lost 2 bases; unmatched junction nucleotides: 5. Germline assignment: CDR1 LNHDA and CDR2 SQIVND (reference sequence). A linear amplification protocol produced the TCR libraries from about 510 ng of total RNA. In the original processing: Sequencing covered fewer than 85,000 rearranged alpha-chain transcripts across 5 healthy donors. One entry per CDR3 protein results from TCRdb running MiXCR on the reads. TCRdb, not the authors, supplied the V and J calls. This table has roughly 200,000 distinct CDR3 sequences, around 70% appearing once. Naive CD4+ cells were sorted as CD4+CD8-CD45RO-CD45RA+; naive CD8+ as CD8+CD4-CD45RA+CD27bright. Turning to this clonotype: What it binds is not known.

Input material: naive CD4+ and CD8+ T cells sorted from blood, pooled from several donors. The TCR sequence derives from a pool of human donors in good health; the sample pools cells from several healthy donors. This chain uses TRBV19 with TRBJ2-2, with TRBD1 identical over 7 bases. The CDR3 sequence is CASSPRQGNTGELFF. In nucleotides, the CDR3 is TGTGCCAGTAGTCCCAGACAGGGAAACACCGGGGAGCTGTTTTTT.